This TCR beta chain was profiled in a study of siplizumab effects on memory and regulatory T cells (dated by TCRdb to between 2017 and 2020). With regard to the full study: The study looked at the effect of siplizumab, an anti-CD2 antibody, on alloreactive T-cell subsets in allogeneic mixed lymphocyte reactions made from human PBMCs. General study outcomes and caveats: Because sequences below about 10^-5 frequency were poorly captured, only a minor fraction of alloreactive clones could be mapped to unstimulated subsets. In reactions with siplizumab, an average of approximately 69% of mappable alloreactive CD4+ clones were Treg-derived, compared with roughly 26% in control reactions. For roughly 75-95% of proliferating CD4+ or CD8+ clones, no naive or memory phenotype could be assigned. No functional confirmation was obtained for the suppressive function of proliferating Tregs from siplizumab cultures. Unstimulated naive T cells appeared more diverse than memory T cells, and naive cells seemed to contribute substantially to the alloresponse. Siplizumab significantly reduced the cumulative frequency of alloreactive sequences traceable to unstimulated CD4+ memory T cells.

Preparation of the library involved the immunoSEQ multiplex PCR assay. The deep sequencing platform assayed 80,000 to 100,000 TCR templates per sample. Genomic DNA extracted from sorted T cells was used for TCRbeta CDR3 sequencing. As for how the authors treated the data: The R programming language was used for the clonal analysis of the TCRbeta CDR3 data. Alloreactive CD4+ and CD8+ clones were identified by comparing unstimulated samples to CFSE-low samples taken after the reaction. Alloreactive CD4+ clones were assigned to regulatory or non-regulatory origin by matching sequences to sorted unstimulated Treg and non-Treg repertoires. The immuneACCESS repertoire file appears here via TCRdb, limited to in-frame rearrangements. These files lack a portion of the clones; in checked studies, under half of the deficit traces to unresolved V genes, and the cause of the others is not known. The DNA was the basis for D and trimming; V, J and clone size are from that table. The sample has over 65,000 clones on record, 93% of them singletons. In total, the top ten clones hold less than 5.5% of the sample.

Worth noting for this clone: Its target antigen remains unknown. Base qualities were left out, and no much larger clone turns up one base away.

The germline V gene encodes CDR1 MDHEN and CDR2 SYDVKM. Cut back by 8 bases and 3 bases, the V and J ends lie 11 bases apart. The CDR3 covers 13 residues, taking in both the cysteine and the phenylalanine. The DNA shown is the 39-base CDR3, in frame from base 1. Sorted unstimulated T cells and proliferating T cells recovered from mixed lymphocyte reactions underwent TCRbeta CDR3 sequencing. Fresh whole blood from some ten HLA-typed healthy donors was used as the source from which PBMCs were isolated. Specimen: CD8+ T cells sorted from blood. This clonotype originated in a human donor in good health. The V gene is TRBV28 and the J gene is TRBJ1-3, with the D segment identity uncertain. CDR3 loop: CASAVLIGNTIYF. The DNA sequence reads TGTGCCAGCGCAGTGTTAATTGGAAACACCATATATTTT.